This T cell receptor beta chain was documented in a study of lymphopenia after photon versus proton radiotherapy. Study-wide results and caveats: Larger post-nadir TCR diversity loss correlated inversely with survival in deceased patients. Relative stability marked proton patients; photon patients lost diversity and naive cells. Oligoclonal CD8+ Temra expansion after nadir drove photon patients' diversity drop.

Concerning this clone itself: Its antigen is undetermined.

The V and J ends lost 3 bases and 9 bases, in that order; junction bases with no gene match: 5. The CDR3 is 12 residues long. Germline loops: CDR1 SGHNT, CDR2 YYREEE (reference sequence). Only in-frame clones appear in the TCRdb table, and some are missing; sequencing was by immunoSEQ multiplex PCR. The table shows 65,000 to 85,000 clones, with 85% to 95% occurring only once. This rearrangement joins TRBV5-4 to TRBJ2-7; 8 bases agree with TRBD1. Sequenced here: peripheral blood, sampled from a patient treated with photon-based radiotherapy. This TCR was recovered from a woman aged 40 to 49 with cholangiocarcinoma. The CDR3 here is CASSSTGVGQYF. Here the CDR3 DNA reads TGTGCCAGCAGCTCGACAGGGGTGGGGCAGTACTTC.